A selection of T cell receptor beta chains follows, all from one sample in a study of blood T cell repertoires in COVID-19. Clones were read by immunoSEQ multiplex PCR, and TCRdb kept only the in-frame ones, dropping some. The profile covers approximately 170,000 clones, with around 83% appearing a single time and roughly 19% taken by the ten largest. The sequenced material came from peripheral blood. The origin of the receptors is a woman in her seventies who had recovered from COVID-19. Both conserved end residues are part of each CDR3. Each record gives: clone size, V gene, CDR3 protein. Part of the rows lack a size; the others show once, few, many or a class for expanded clones.

>once|TRBV7-9
CASSLGGGGRQETQYF
>-|TRBV27
CASRRAGGPGELFF
>once|TRBV4-1
CASSTRGLSGNTIYF
>-|TRBV15
CATSRPRGGSNSPLHF
>once|TRBV5-1
CASSPRQGATGGYTF
>-|TRBV9
CASSELAGADGELFF
>-|TRBV5-5
CASSPYTGELFF
>once|TRBV6-4
CASSDSAGAVYEQYF
>-|TRBV5-1
CASTRWGGNIQYF
>-|TRBV7-2
CASSPWTGNSGANVLTF
>-|TRBV7-9
CASSLVGGATDTQYF
>-|TRBV10-3
CAITPDWLGEQYF
>-|TRBV20-1
CSASWAYNEQFF
>-|TRBV10-1
CASTPDRGGEQYF
>-|TRBV12-5
CASGRQGTTNEKLFF
>-|TRBV7-6
CASSQGQVTEAFF
>once|TRBV6-5
CASRGRGVSYEQYF
>-|TRBV7-3
CASSTQGGRSYNEQFF
>-|TRBV7-3
CASSLTRQETQYF
>-|TRBV29-1
CSAVLGAGVELFF
>few|TRBV7-3
CASSSLGLNSPLHF
>once|TRBV18
CASSQSENYGYTF
>-|TRBV6-5
CASTKGARGYNEQFF
>-|TRBV11-3
CASSPGTSGLGEQFF